This TCR beta chain appears in the sequencing data of a study of T cell responses to AZD1222 COVID-19 vaccine. This CDR3 is 15 amino acids long. The ends were cut back, 5 bases at V and 7 bases at J, with 21 bases in the middle. Per germline, CDR1 SQVTM and CDR2 ANQGSEA. This clone occurred once. Its antigen remains unidentified. Points from the study as a whole: Donors in the cohort were predominantly white British and more often female, and clonal diversity was possibly underestimated. The study found vaccine-associated CD4 TCRs spanning spike, dominant at 160-218 and 743-854.

The assay was immunoSEQ multiplex PCR, and TCRdb's table has in-frame clones only and misses some. The sample yields fewer than 180,000 clones, less than 95% seen once. This TCR was recovered from an adult in good health. The chain is built from TRBV29-1 and TRBJ2-1; D remains unclear. The sequencing here drew on peripheral blood, taken on day 0 of AZD1222 vaccination. The CDR3: CSVTFGPQNRNEQFF. The CDR3 DNA reads TGCAGCGTTACCTTCGGGCCCCAAAATCGGAATGAGCAGTTCTTC.